This TCR beta chain is drawn from a study of OX40 agonist ivuxolimab in advanced cancers. On the study more broadly: Melanoma, hepatocellular carcinoma, head and neck or renal cell cancer occurred in dose-escalation patients.

A remark on this clone: Its antigen remains unidentified.

The CDR3 totals 14 residues. The germline V and J ends were trimmed by 6 bases and 5 bases, with 16 bases remaining between them. Per germline, CDR1 KGHSH and CDR2 LQKENI. The study, taken as a whole, reports: Which antigen the expanded peripheral T cells recognized is unknown. By week 6 at 0.1 to 3.0 mg/kg, blood CD4+ and CD8+ T cells had expanded clonally.

Repertoires were generated with immunoSEQ multiplex PCR, while TCRdb's copy carries only in-frame clones and drops some. The table lists over 60,000 clones, 85% of them singletons. This receptor was taken from an adult with an advanced solid tumor such as melanoma, head and neck, liver or kidney cancer. The sequences come from CD4+ or CD8+ T cells sorted from blood, collected in a trial of the OX40 agonist ivuxolimab. The rearrangement uses TRBV18 and TRBJ1-1; D not resolved. CDR3 sequence reads: CASSRDPGGTEAFF. CDR3 DNA: TGTGCCAGCTCGAGGGATCCCGGCGGGACTGAAGCTTTCTTT. Variable domain in full (rest from reference TRBV18 and TRBJ1-1): NAGVMQNPRHLVRRRGQEARLRCSPMKGHSHVYWYRQLPEEGLKFMVYLQKENIIDESGMPKERFSAEFPKEGPSILRIQQVVRGDSAAYFCASSRDPGGTEAFFGQGTRLTVV.